This TCR beta chain comes out of a study of T cell responses to AZD1222 COVID-19 vaccine. For this clone: Its antigen is undetermined.

Points from the study as a whole: Donors were largely white British and mainly female; clonal diversity was possibly underestimated. Repertoire sampling occurred only after the peak T cell response. Only 5 or 6 people who got AZD1222 tested seropositive at baseline.

Germline CDR1 is SGDLS and CDR2 is YYNGEE. There are 15 residues in the CDR3. V trimming: 4 bases; J trimming: 0 bases; junction bases outside the gene matches: 6. Some clones are missing from TCRdb's copy, which holds only in-frame ones; the method was immunoSEQ multiplex PCR. Here the sample spans tens of thousands of clones, roughly nine tenths being singletons. This sequence originates from an adult who received the AZD1222 COVID-19 vaccine. The sequenced sample was peripheral blood, obtained 28 days after the second AZD1222 dose. The chain is built from TRBV9 and TRBJ1-1, with 7 bases fitting TRBD1. The CDR3 is CASSPQGTVNTEAFF. Written as DNA, the CDR3 is TGTGCCAGCAGCCCCCAGGGGACAGTGAACACTGAAGCTTTCTTT.